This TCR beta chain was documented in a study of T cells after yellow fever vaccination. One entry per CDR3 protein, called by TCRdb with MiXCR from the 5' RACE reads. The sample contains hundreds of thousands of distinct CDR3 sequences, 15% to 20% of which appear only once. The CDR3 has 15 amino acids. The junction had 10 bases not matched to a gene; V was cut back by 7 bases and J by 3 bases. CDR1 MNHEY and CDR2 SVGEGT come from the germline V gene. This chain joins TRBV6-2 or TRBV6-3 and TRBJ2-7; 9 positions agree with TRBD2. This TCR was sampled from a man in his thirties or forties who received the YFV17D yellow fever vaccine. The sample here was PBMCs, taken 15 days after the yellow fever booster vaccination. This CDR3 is CASTEGTSPVYEQYF. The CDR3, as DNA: TGTGCCAGCACCGAAGGGACTAGCCCCGTCTACGAGCAGTACTTC.